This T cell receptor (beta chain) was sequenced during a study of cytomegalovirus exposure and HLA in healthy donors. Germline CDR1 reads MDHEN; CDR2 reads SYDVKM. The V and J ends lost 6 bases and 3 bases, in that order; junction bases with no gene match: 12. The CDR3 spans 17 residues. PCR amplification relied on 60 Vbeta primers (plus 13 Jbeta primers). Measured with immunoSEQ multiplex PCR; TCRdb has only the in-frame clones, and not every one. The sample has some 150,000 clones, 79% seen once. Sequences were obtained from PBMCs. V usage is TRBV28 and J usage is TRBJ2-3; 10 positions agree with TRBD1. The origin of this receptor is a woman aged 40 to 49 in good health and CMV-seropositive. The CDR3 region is CASSLTRTGGLTDTQYF. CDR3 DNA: TGTGCCAGCAGCCTCACCCGGACAGGGGGGTTGACAGATACGCAGTATTTT.